This T cell receptor beta chain was sequenced during a study of blood T cells in healthy people across ages. This clonotype appeared a few times. For the second PCR, which ran for 7 to 11 cycles, a sample-barcoded 5' primer and a J-beta primer mix were used. TCRdb re-analysed the 5' RACE reads in MiXCR, keeping a single row per CDR3 protein. The sample includes roughly 1.4 million distinct CDR3 sequences, approximately 59% of them seen just once. In germline, CDR1 is LGHNA, CDR2 YSLEER. Trimming left V 0 bases short and J 8 bases short, with 14 bases between. CDR3 length: 15 amino acids. What was sequenced was blood. The V gene is TRBV4-3, the J gene TRBJ2-1, with unresolved D. This receptor was identified in a man younger than 30 in good health. CDR3: CASSQDRIGIDEQFF. The CDR3 DNA follows: TGCGCCAGCAGCCAAGATAGGATAGGGATTGATGAGCAGTTCTTC.